Given below is one T cell receptor (beta chain) in context. Its matching antigen is unknown. This record belongs to a study of Ad26.COV2.S vaccination and SARS-CoV-2 variants. Study-wide context: Ad26.COV2.S arm of COV1001 included the donor.

Profiling relied on immunoSEQ multiplex PCR, and the TCRdb table lists in-frame clones only, not all of them. The data contain a few hundred thousand clones, around 89% of them seen just once; the ten biggest clones take up about 3.5%. Study-level results: Vaccine and placebo recipients had comparable breadth of non-spike TCRs. Reportedly, after vaccination the spike-specific CD8+ and CD4+ T cell responses displayed substantial breadth.

The treatment denotes: over 15 received Ad26.COV2.S at low or high dose, single or two shots; several received placebo; per-sample allocation not given. Specimens were obtained on day 63 following the first vaccine or placebo injection. An Ad26 vector that expressed Wuhan-strain SARS-CoV-2 spike constituted the vaccine. The V end was cut by 3 bases, the J end by 4 bases, with 7 bases between. CDR3 length: 12 amino acids. Germline V gene lookup returns CDR1 SGDLS and CDR2 YYNGEE. The receptor was isolated from a person aged 18-60 years who received the Ad26.COV2.S COVID-19 vaccine or a placebo. Specimen: peripheral blood, collected in a trial of Ad26.COV2.S vaccine versus placebo. V gene TRBV9 combines with J gene TRBJ1-2, with unresolved D. CDR3 DNA: TGTGCCAGCAGCGGACTGGCCTATGGCTACACCTTC. Translated, it gives CASSGLAYGYTF.